Sequencing of this T cell receptor (beta chain) was carried out in a study of blood T cell repertoires in COVID-19. Study as a whole: Some COVID-19 samples were acute and others convalescent; all came from the United States, Italy and Spain. Sample material is recorded as cDNA or gDNA derived from T cells, B-cell-depleted T cells, or PBMCs.

This clone was seen just once. The CDR3 covers 15 residues. V gave up 6 bases and J gave up 7 bases; unmatched junction bases: 12. Germline loops: CDR1 KGHSH, CDR2 LQKENI. In the source study's methods: Estimated nucleated cell counts came from reference gene primer amplification. Assay used: immunoSEQ multiplex PCR; TCRdb lists only in-frame clones, some missing. The DNA was the basis for D and trimming; V, J and clone size are from that table. The table has some 180,000 clones, 84% seen once. The Seattle site enrolled patients during active infection and followed them longitudinally. The specimen was peripheral blood. This clonotype originated in an elderly woman with COVID-19, enrolled during active disease. The chain carries TRBV18 and TRBJ2-1, with TRBD1 matching 7 bases. CDR3 bases: TGTGCCAGCTCGCCCGACAGGCTCAGGGGGAATGAGCAGTTCTTC. Translating gives CASSPDRLRGNEQFF. Looking up the rest from reference TRBV18 and TRBJ2-1 gives the full variable domain: NAGVMQNPRHLVRRRGQEARLRCSPMKGHSHVYWYRQLPEEGLKFMVYLQKENIIDESGMPKERFSAEFPKEGPSILRIQQVVRGDSAAYFCASSPDRLRGNEQFFGPGTRLTVL.